These T cell receptor beta chains were read from a single sample in a study of blood T cell repertoires in COVID-19. Measured with immunoSEQ multiplex PCR; TCRdb has only the in-frame clones, and not every one. In the table there are some 260,000 clones, over 65% of which are singletons. Sequenced: peripheral blood. The receptor source for this set is a woman older than 75 with acute or convalescent COVID-19. The CDR3 runs from the conserved cysteine through the conserved F or W. The D gene is left open where the match is weak. Part of the rows lack a size; the others show once, few, many or a class for expanded clones.

j_call: TRBJ2-1; clone_size: -; v_call: TRBV19; d_call: -; cdr3_nt: TGTGCCACCCTAGCCGGCCGTGAGCAGTTCTTC; cdr3_aa: CATLAGREQFF
j_call: TRBJ1-2; clone_size: -; v_call: TRBV5-1; d_call: -; cdr3_nt: TGCGCCAGCAGCTTGGATACAGCAGTAGGTGGCTACACCTTC; cdr3_aa: CASSLDTAVGGYTF
j_call: TRBJ2-3; clone_size: -; v_call: TRBV6-2/TRBV6-3; d_call: TRBD2; cdr3_nt: TGTGCCAGCAGCCGCCTGGGTACTAGCGGGTCAGATACGCAGTATTTT; cdr3_aa: CASSRLGTSGSDTQYF
j_call: TRBJ1-4; clone_size: -; v_call: TRBV28; d_call: -; cdr3_nt: TGTGCCAGCAGTTTTGGGCAGTACGCAACTAATGAAAAACTGTTTTTT; cdr3_aa: CASSFGQYATNEKLFF
j_call: TRBJ2-1; clone_size: -; v_call: TRBV20-1; d_call: TRBD1; cdr3_nt: TGCAGTGCTAGGTCCGGGACAGGGAATTTCTTC; cdr3_aa: CSARSGTGNFF
j_call: TRBJ1-6; clone_size: -; v_call: TRBV28; d_call: TRBD1; cdr3_nt: TGTGCCAGCACCCTGGACAGGGCGGCTTCACCCCTCCACTTT; cdr3_aa: CASTLDRAASPLHF
j_call: TRBJ2-1; clone_size: few; v_call: TRBV25-1; d_call: -; cdr3_nt: TGTGCCAGCAGTGAATCGGGCACAGGGTACAATGAGCAGTTCTTC; cdr3_aa: CASSESGTGYNEQFF
j_call: TRBJ1-2; clone_size: -; v_call: TRBV19; d_call: TRBD1; cdr3_nt: TGTGCCAGTAGTAACGACAGGGTGAGGTATGGCTACACCTTC; cdr3_aa: CASSNDRVRYGYTF
j_call: TRBJ1-2; clone_size: -; v_call: TRBV19; d_call: TRBD1; cdr3_nt: TGTGCCAGTAGTTCTAGCGGACAGGGTGTGGGGGGCTACACCTTC; cdr3_aa: CASSSSGQGVGGYTF
j_call: TRBJ2-3; clone_size: -; v_call: TRBV5-1; d_call: -; cdr3_nt: TGCGCCAGCAGCCAGGGCGAGGGGGGGCCAGCAGATACGCAGTATTTT; cdr3_aa: CASSQGEGGPADTQYF